This passage covers 5 T cell receptor beta chains from one sample sequenced in a study of T cells in Graves' hyperthyroidism and ophthalmopathy. Amplification targeted TCR beta CDR3 regions from RNA transcripts. When the TCR CDR3 underwent first-round RT-PCR, the HTBI primer set was used. Via MiXCR, TCRdb re-called the multiplex PCR reads, giving one row per CDR3 protein. The table records around 300,000 distinct CDR3 sequences, roughly an eighth of them present only once. The sequencing sample was made of blood. The receptors here all came from a woman aged 40 to 50 with Graves' hyperthyroidism.

As for this clonotype: A read error is possible here, since a much larger clone lies one base away. The chain employs TRBV11-2 and TRBJ1-2; the D gene is possibly TRBD1 (5 bases). Germline CDR1 SGHAT, CDR2 FQNNGV. The CDR3 has 12 residues. The CDR3 is CASGLGTGGYTF. The CDR3 region has the DNA TGTGCCAGCGGCTTAGGTACAGGTGGCTACACCTTC.

The rearrangement links TRBV20-1 to TRBJ2-4; D might be TRBD2 (7 bases). Trimming removed 6 bases at V and 14 bases at J, with 23 bases between. The germline gives CDR1 DFQATT, CDR2 SNEGSKA (reference sequence). The CDR3 is made up of 13 amino acids. The CDR3 here is CSAPVGGAPVKYF. For the CDR3, the DNA is TGCAGTGCCCCGGTTGGGGGGGCCCCCGTCAAGTACTTC.

This chain uses TRBV29-1 with TRBJ1-1, with D possibly TRBD1 on 5 matching bases. Germline V lookup: CDR1 SQVTM, CDR2 ANQGSEA. The CDR3 loop spans 17 amino acids. Trimming took off 4 bases at V and 2 bases at J, with 23 bases between the two ends. In DNA, the CDR3 is TGCAGCGTTGGGACTCCTAGGGGTCCCTACTTTAACACTGAAGCTTTCTTT. Amino acids: CSVGTPRGPYFNTEAFF. Filled out from reference TRBV29-1 and TRBJ1-1, the complete variable domain reads SAVISQKPSRDICQRGTSLTIQCQVDSQVTMMFWYRQQPGQSLTLIATANQGSEATYESGFVIDKFPISRPNLTFSTLTVSNMSPEDSSIYLCSVGTPRGPYFNTEAFFGQGTRLTVV.

This clonotype was recorded many times. The rearrangement joins TRBV9 to TRBJ2-2, with D perhaps assigned TRBD1 or TRBD2 (6 bases each). The length of the CDR3 is 16 residues. Per the germline V gene, CDR1 is SGDLS and CDR2 is YYNGEE. V gave up 3 bases and J gave up 1 base, with 13 bases separating them. CDR3 coding DNA: TGTGCCAGCAGCGAGGGGGGACGGATGAACACCGGGGAGCTGTTTTTT. Its translation is CASSEGGRMNTGELFF. Combining the CDR3 with reference TRBV9 and TRBJ2-2 gives the whole variable domain DSGVTQTPKHLITATGQRVTLRCSPRSGDLSVYWYQQSLDQGLQFLIQYYNGEERAKGNILERFSAQQFPDLHSELNLSSLELGDSALYFCASSEGGRMNTGELFFGEGSRLTVL.

The rearrangement links TRBV19 to TRBJ2-2; TRBD2 aligns across 12 bases. With 5 bases clipped from V and 6 bases from J, the junction kept 7 bases outside the gene matches. The germline gives CDR1 LNHDA, CDR2 SQIVND (reference sequence). There are 16 residues in the CDR3. DNA of the CDR3: TGTGCCAGTAGTCCTCTAGCGGGAGGGTTCCCCGGGGAGCTGTTTTTT. As protein: CASSPLAGGFPGELFF.